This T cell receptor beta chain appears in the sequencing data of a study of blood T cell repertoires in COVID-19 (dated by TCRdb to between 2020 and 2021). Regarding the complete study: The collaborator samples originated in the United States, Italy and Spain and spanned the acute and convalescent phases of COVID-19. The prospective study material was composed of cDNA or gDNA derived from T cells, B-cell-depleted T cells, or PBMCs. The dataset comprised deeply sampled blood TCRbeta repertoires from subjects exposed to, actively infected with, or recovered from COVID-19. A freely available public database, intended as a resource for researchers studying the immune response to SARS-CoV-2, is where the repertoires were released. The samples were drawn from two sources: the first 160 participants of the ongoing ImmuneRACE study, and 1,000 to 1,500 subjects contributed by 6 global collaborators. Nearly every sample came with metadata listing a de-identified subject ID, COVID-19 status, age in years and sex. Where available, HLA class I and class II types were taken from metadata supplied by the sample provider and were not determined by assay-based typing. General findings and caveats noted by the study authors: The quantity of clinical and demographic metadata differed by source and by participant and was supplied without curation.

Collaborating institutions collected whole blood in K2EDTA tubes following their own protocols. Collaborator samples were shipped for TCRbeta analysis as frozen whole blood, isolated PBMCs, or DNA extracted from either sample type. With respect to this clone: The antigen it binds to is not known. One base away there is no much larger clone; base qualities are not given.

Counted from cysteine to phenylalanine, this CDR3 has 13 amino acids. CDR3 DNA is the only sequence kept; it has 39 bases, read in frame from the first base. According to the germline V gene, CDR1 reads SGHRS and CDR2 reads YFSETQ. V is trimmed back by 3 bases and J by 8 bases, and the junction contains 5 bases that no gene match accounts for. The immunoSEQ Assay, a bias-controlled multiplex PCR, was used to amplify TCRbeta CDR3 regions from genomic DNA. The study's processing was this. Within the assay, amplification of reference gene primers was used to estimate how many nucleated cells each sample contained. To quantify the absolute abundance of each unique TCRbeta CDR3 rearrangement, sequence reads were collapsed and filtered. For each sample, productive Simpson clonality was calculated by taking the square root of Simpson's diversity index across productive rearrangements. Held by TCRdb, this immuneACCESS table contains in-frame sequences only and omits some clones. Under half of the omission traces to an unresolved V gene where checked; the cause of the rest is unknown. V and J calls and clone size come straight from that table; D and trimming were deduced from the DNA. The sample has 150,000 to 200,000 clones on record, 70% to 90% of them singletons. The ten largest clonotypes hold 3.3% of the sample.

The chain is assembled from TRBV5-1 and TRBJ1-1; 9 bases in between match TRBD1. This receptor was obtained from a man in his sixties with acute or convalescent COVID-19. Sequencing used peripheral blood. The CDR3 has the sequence CASSWGQGYEAFF. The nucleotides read TGCGCCAGCAGCTGGGGACAGGGCTACGAAGCTTTCTTT.